This record concerns one T cell receptor (beta chain) sequence. Its target is not known. The data derive from a study of T cell responses to AZD1222 COVID-19 vaccine. Study-wide results and limits: Baseline antibody screening turned up just a handful of seropositive AZD1222 recipients. Most donors were white British and more were female, and clonal diversity was possibly underestimated.

TCRdb keeps only in-frame clones here, not all; method: immunoSEQ multiplex PCR. The repertoire has 89,000 or so clones, approximately 89% of them found once; the top ten carry about 15%. The CDR3 is made up of 14 amino acids. The V end lost 3 bases, the J end lost 4 bases, and 12 bases lay between the germline ends. Per germline, CDR1 LNHDA and CDR2 SQIVND (reference sequence). The sequencing used peripheral blood, collected on day 0 of AZD1222 vaccination. The V gene is TRBV19, the J gene TRBJ1-2; unclear D gene. This clonotype was sampled from an adult in good health. Here the CDR3 DNA reads TGTGCCAGTAGTATCTTCCAGAGCGGCTATGGCTACACCTTC. Protein sequence: CASSIFQSGYGYTF.